This T cell receptor (beta chain) was found in a study of shared clonotypes between healthy human individuals. Points from the study as a whole: Clonotypes not shared had lower generation probabilities than those common to all four donors.

As regards this clone: The antigen remains undetermined.

After removal of 4 bases from V and 6 bases from J, the junction contained 6 bases not matched to a gene. Germline V gives CDR1 MNHEY, CDR2 SVGAGI. The CDR3 sequence is 15 residues long. TCRdb keeps only in-frame clones here, not all; method: immunoSEQ multiplex PCR. The sample carries around 2.5 million clones, approximately 94% recorded once. The rearrangement uses TRBV6-5 and TRBJ1-4; 9 nucleotides agree with TRBD1. Sequenced sample: naive CD4+ T cells from PBMCs. Subset described: CD45RA+ positively selected. This clonotype originated in a man younger than 30 in good health. Some clones in this sample may be carry-over from other donors' samples. The CDR3 is CASSLQGAVHEKLFF. CDR3 DNA sequence: TGTGCCAGCAGTTTACAGGGGGCAGTGCATGAAAAACTGTTTTTT.